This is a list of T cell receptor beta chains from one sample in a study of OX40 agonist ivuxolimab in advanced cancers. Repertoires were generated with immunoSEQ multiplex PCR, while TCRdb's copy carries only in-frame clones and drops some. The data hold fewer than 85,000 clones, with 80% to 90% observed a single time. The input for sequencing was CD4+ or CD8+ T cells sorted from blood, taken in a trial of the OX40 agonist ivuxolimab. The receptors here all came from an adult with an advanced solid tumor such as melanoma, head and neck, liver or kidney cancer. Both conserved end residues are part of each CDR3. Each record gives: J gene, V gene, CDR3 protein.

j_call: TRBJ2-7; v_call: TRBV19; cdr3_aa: CASNERGGTYEQYF
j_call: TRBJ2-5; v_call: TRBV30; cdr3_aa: CAWSSLAGDQETQYF
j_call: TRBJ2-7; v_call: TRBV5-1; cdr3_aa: CASRVGRDPYEQYF
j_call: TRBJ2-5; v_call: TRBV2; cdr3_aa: CASSEDWASGVQETQYF
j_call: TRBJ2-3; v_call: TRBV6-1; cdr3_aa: CASRRDRHTDTQYF
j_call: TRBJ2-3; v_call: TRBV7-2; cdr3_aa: CASSTRTNPFTDTQYF
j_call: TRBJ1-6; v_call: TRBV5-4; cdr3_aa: CASSSMKGTGNSPLHF
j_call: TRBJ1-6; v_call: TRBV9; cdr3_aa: CASSVGADADSPLHF
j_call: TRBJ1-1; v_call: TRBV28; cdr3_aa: CASRTMAEAFF
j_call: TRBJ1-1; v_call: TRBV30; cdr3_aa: CAWTPGREGTEAFF
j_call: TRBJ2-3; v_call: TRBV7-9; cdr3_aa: CASSPDLDAGDTQYF
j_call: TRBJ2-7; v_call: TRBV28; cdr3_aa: CASSQPEGLVGYEQYF
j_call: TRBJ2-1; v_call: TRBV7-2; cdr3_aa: CASSPQGHFSNEQFF
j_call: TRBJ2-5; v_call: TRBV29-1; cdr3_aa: CSVRTAETQYF
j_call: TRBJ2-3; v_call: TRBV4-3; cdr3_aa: CASSQDLGLAGNTDTQYF
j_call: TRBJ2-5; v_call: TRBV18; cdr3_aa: CASSLNRGQETQYF
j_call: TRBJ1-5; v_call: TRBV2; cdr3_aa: CASRAQGGRQPQHF
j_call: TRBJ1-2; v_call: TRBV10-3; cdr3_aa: CAIMSGEGGYTF
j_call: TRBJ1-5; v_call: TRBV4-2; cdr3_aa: CASSQAGTAGARGNQPQHF
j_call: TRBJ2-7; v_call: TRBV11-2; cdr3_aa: CASSFSSGGHVTYEQYF
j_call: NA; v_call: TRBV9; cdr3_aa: CASSATGNYEQYF
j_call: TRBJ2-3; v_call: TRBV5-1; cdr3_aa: CASTINLSQDTQYF
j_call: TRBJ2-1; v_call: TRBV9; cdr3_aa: CASSVLGLAGVNEQFF
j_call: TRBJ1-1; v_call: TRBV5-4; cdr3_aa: CASSQEWVEARNTEAFF
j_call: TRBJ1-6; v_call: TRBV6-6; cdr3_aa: CASSYDRNSPLHF
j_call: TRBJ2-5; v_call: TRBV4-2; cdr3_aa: CASSRSGDIGETQYF
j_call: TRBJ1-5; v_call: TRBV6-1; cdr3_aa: CASSDPGMGNQPQHF
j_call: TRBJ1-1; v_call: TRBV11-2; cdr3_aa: CASSVGQGVGNTEAFF
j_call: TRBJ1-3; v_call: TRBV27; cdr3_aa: CATASRSGNTIYF
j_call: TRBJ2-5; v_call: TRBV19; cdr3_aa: CASSMGLRGGETQYF
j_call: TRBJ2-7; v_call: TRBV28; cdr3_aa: CASRPTSGALSYEQYF
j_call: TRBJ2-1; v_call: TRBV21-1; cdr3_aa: CASVGGQGYNEQFF
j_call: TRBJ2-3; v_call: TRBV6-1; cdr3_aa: CASSVDPTSTDTQYF
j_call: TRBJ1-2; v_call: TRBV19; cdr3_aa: CASSIGNGYTF
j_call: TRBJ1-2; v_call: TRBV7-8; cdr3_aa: CASSQYSYGYTF
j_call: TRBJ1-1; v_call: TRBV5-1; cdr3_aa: CASSDQGPGTEAFF
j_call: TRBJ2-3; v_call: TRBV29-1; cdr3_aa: CSVESPAGTDTQYF
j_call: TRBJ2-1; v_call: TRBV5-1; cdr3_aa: CASSPGAGAPNEQFF
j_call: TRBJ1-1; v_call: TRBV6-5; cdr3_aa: CASSNLIAEAFF
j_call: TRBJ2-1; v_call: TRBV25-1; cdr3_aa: CASSEYPGWGHNEQFF
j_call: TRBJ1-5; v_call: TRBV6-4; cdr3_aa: CASSRGSNQPQHF
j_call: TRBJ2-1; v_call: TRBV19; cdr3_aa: CASSAPRTGSNNEQFF
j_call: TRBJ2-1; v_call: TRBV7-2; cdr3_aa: CASSLAEQEFSYNEQFF
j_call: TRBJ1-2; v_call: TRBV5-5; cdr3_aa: CASSLDADYGYTF
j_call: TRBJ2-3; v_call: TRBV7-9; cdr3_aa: CASSWTGLPDTQYF
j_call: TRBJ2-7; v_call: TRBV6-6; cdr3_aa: CASRTGNPEFEQYF
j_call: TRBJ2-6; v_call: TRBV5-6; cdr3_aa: CASSSWAGANVLTF
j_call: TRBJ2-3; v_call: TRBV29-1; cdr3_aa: CSLPAGARADTQYF
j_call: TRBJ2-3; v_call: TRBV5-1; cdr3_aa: CASSLGGAGIQWIDTDTQYF